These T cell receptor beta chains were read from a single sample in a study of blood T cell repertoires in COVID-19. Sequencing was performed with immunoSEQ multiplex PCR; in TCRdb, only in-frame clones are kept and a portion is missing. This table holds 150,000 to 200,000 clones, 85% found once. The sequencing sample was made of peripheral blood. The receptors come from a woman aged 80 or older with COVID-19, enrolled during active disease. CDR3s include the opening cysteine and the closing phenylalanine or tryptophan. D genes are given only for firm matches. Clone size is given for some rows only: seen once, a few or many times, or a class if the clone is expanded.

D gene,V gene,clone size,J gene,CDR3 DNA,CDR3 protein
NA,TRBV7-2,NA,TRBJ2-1,TGTGCCAGCAGCTTGACAAGGGCGGGGTGGAACTATGAGCAGTTCTTC,CASSLTRAGWNYEQFF
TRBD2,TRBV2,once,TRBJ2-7,TGTGCCGGCGGGAGAATCGGGTACGAGCAGTACTTC,CAGGRIGYEQYF
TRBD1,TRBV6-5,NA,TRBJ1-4,TGTGCCAGCAGATTGACAGGGGGAAAACTGTTTTTT,CASRLTGGKLFF
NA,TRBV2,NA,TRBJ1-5,TGTGCCAGCACCCCTTCGGGAGGCCCAGATGATCAGCCCCAGCATTTT,CASTPSGGPDDQPQHF
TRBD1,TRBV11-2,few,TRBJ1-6,TGTGCCAGCAGCCGTCAGACAGGGGCTAATTCACCCCTCCACTTT,CASSRQTGANSPLHF
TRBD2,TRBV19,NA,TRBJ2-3,TGTGCCAGTAGTATGAGGAGCGGGAGATTTGGCACAGATACGCAGTATTTT,CASSMRSGRFGTDTQYF
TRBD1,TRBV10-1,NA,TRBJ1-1,TGCGCCAGGAATGACAGGGACTCTGAAGCTTTCTTT,CARNDRDSEAFF
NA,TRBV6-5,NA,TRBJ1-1,TGTGCCAGCAGAGCCACGGGGTCGGGCACTGAAGCTTTCTTT,CASRATGSGTEAFF
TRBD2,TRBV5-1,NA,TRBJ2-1,TGCGCCAGCAAAGAGAGACTAGCGGGAGACAATGAGCAGTTCTTC,CASKERLAGDNEQFF
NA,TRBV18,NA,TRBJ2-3,TGTGCCAGCTCATCCGGCACAGATACGCAGTATTTT,CASSSGTDTQYF
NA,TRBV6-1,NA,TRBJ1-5,TGTGCCAGCAGTGAGACGACAGGTAATCAGCCCCAGCATTTT,CASSETTGNQPQHF
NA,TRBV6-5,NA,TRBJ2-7,TGTGCCAGCAGCGCACAGGGATACGAGCAGTACTTC,CASSAQGYEQYF
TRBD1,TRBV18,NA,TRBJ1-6,TGTGCCAGCTCAACCAGGACAGGGGACTGGAATTCACCCCTCCACTTT,CASSTRTGDWNSPLHF
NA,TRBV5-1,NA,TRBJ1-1,TGCGCCAGCAGCGGAAACAGGGCGGGTACTGAAGCTTTCTTT,CASSGNRAGTEAFF
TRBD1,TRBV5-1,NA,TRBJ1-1,TGCGCCAGCAGCCCAGACAGGGGCGCTTTCTTT,CASSPDRGAFF
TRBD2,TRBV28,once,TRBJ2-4,TGTGCCAGCACCGCGGGGGGGAGGGCCGGGTTTCAGTACTTC,CASTAGGRAGFQYF